The T cell receptor beta chain under discussion was sequenced for a study of T cell repertoires in cytomegalovirus infection. Study overall: In the study, CMV epitopes included recently identified HLA-C-restricted and well-studied HLA-B-restricted ones. Both a matching HLA type and CMV infection were indicated by public TCR beta signatures. Study findings and constraints: Carriage of CMV together with the relevant HLA was identifiable through cumulative public TCR beta family frequency. Dominating the ex vivo response were HLA-C-restricted CMV-specific TCR beta clonotypes.

Concerning this clonotype itself: Its antigen remains unidentified.

TCRdb recomputed calls from the reads with MiXCR, one row per CDR3 protein. The repertoire consists of about 920,000 distinct CDR3 sequences, with approximately 33% occurring once and the leading ten covering roughly 13%. The length of the CDR3 is 15 residues. V dropped 5 bases and J dropped 1 base, with 12 bases sitting between them. The receptor's source is a human donor in good health (CMV status not recorded). Some clones in this sample may be carry-over from other donors' samples. The sequencing used cultured CD8+ T cells from PBMCs, collected from culture after CMV antigen stimulation. The chain uses TRBV12-3 or TRBV12-4 and TRBJ1-5; possible D gene TRBD1, 5 bases. The CDR3 loop is CASSAFGGSNQPQHF. CDR3 DNA: TGTGCCAGCAGTGCATTCGGGGGGAGCAATCAGCCCCAGCATTTT.